Following are 4 T cell receptor beta chains from one sample sequenced in a study of blood T cell repertoires in COVID-19. Profiled with immunoSEQ multiplex PCR; TCRdb holds only in-frame clones, not every one. The repertoire includes about 220,000 clones, approximately 80% of them detected once, and less than 6.5% sits in the top ten. Sequencing input: peripheral blood. The receptors originated from a woman aged 55-70 years who had recovered from COVID-19.

CDR3 in amino acids: CASSPTGGLGEKLFF. The CDR3 DNA is TGTGCCAGCAGCCCCACAGGGGGCCTGGGTGAAAAACTGTTTTTT. This rearrangement joins TRBV6-5 to TRBJ1-4; 9 bases align to TRBD1. The ends lost 6 bases at V and 7 bases at J; junction bases unmatched: 9. CDR3 size: 15 residues. In germline, CDR1 is MNHEY, CDR2 SVGAGI.

The J gene is TRBJ2-3, the V gene TRBV6-5, with TRBD2 matching 10 bases. Germline CDR1 is MNHEY and CDR2 is SVGAGI. CDR3 size: 15 residues. After removal of 6 bases from V and 0 bases from J, the junction contained 3 bases not matched to a gene. The chain's CDR3 is CASRPSGRSTDTQYF. CDR3 sequence (DNA): TGTGCCAGCAGACCTAGCGGGAGAAGCACAGATACGCAGTATTTT.

V is TRBV25-1 and J is TRBJ2-5, with TRBD2 identical over 8 bases. V was clipped by 3 bases and J by 5 bases; unmatched bases: 8. Germline assignment: CDR1 MGHDK and CDR2 SYGVNS. This CDR3 comprises 15 residues. The CDR3 here is CASSESIAGFETQYF. The CDR3 coding sequence is TGTGCCAGCAGTGAGTCAATAGCGGGGTTCGAGACCCAGTACTTC.

This rearrangement joins TRBV10-1 to TRBJ2-7; 9 bases are shared with TRBD2. CDR3 length equals 16 residues. Germline V gene lookup returns CDR1 WNHNN and CDR2 SYGVQD (reference sequence). V lost 0 bases to trimming and J lost 4 bases; unmatched junction nucleotides: 7. The CDR3 loop is CASSESSASGVYEQYF. CDR3 nucleotide sequence: TGCGCCAGCAGTGAGTCGTCGGCTAGCGGGGTGTACGAGCAGTACTTC.